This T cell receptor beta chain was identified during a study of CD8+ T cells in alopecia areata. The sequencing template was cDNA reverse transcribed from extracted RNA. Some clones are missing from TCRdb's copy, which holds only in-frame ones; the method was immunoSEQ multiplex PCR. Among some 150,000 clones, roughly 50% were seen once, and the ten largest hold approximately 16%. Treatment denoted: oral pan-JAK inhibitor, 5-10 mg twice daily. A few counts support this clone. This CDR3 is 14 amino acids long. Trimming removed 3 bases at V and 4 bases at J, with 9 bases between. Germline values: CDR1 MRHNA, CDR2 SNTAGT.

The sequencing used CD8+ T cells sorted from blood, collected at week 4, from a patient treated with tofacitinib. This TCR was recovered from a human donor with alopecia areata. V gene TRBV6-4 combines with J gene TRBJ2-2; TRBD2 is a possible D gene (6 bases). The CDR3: CASSELASTGELFF. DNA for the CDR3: TGTGCCAGCAGTGAACTAGCAAGCACCGGGGAGCTGTTTTTT.